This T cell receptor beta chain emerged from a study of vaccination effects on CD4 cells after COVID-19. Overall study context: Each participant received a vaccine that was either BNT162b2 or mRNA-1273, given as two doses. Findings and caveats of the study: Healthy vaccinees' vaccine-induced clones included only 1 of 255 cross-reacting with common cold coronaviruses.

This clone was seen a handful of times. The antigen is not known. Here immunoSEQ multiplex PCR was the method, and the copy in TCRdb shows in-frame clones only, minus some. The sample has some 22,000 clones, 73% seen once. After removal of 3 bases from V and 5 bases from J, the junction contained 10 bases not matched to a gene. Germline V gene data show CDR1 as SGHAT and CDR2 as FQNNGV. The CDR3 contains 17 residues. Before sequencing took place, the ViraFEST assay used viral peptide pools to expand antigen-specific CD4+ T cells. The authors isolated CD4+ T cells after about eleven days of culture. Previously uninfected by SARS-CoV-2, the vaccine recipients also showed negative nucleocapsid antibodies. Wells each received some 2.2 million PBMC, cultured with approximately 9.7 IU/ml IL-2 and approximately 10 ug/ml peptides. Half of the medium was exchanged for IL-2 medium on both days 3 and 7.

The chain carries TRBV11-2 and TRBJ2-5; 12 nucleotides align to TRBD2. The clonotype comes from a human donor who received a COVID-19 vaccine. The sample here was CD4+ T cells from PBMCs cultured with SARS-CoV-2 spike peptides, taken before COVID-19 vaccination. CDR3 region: CASSFGSSGRAWETQYF. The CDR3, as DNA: TGTGCCAGCAGCTTTGGTTCTAGCGGGAGGGCCTGGGAGACCCAGTACTTC.